This TCR beta chain is drawn from a study of cytomegalovirus exposure and HLA in healthy donors. Study-level points and caveats: Follow-up analysis later connected one missense variant in DCLRE1C with trimming of TCR beta V- and J-genes. Owing to their indistinguishability, certain V segments, notably TRBV6-2 and TRBV6-3, were excluded. The presence/absence work took it that sequencing depth was about the same across donors. What a later analysis reportedly showed was that an Asian-associated ancestry cluster had fewer N-insertions than the approximately 700-donor mean.

PCR primers comprised 60 Vbeta and 13 Jbeta primers. Assay: immunoSEQ multiplex PCR; the TCRdb copy retains only in-frame clones and omits some. Here the sample spans 180,000 or so clones, around 68% being singletons. The CDR3 contains 14 residues. Per the germline V gene, CDR1 is SEHNR and CDR2 is FQNEAQ (reference sequence). This clone has just one count. Its target is unknown. Its ends do not fully match the called genes, so a read error is possible. The chain is built from TRBV7-9 and TRBJ1-1; perhaps TRBD1 as D (6 bases). The TCR originated in a man aged 35 to 55 in good health and CMV-seronegative. Sequencing input: PBMCs. The DNA of the CDR3 is TGTTCCAGCAGCTTAGCATCGGACAGCCCTGAAGCTTTCTTT. Encoded protein: CSSSLASDSPEAFF. The full variable domain, in which reference TRBV7-9 and TRBJ1-1 provide the parts outside the CDR3, is DTGVSQNPRHKITKRGQNVTFRCDPISEHNRLYWYRQTLGQGPEFLTYFQNEAQLEKSRLLSDRFSAERPKGSFSTLEIQRTEQGDSAMYLCSSSLASDSPEAFFGQGTRLTVV.